These T cell receptor beta chains were read from a single sample in a study of blood T cell repertoires in COVID-19. The assay was immunoSEQ multiplex PCR, and TCRdb's table has in-frame clones only and misses some. The top ten clones hold roughly 2.6% of a sample with around 68,000 clones, 85% to 90% of them seen once. The specimen was peripheral blood. The receptor source for this set is a man between 50 and 59 years old with acute or convalescent COVID-19. Each CDR3 is given with its conserved first and last residue. The D gene is left open where the match is weak. Size values are once, few and many counts, or a class for expanded clones, and some rows have none.

v_gene	j_gene	d_gene	abundance	CDR3nt	CDR3aa
TRBV19	TRBJ2-1	-	-	TGTGCCAGTAGACCGGGACTTTCCTACAATGAGCAGTTCTTC	CASRPGLSYNEQFF
TRBV13	TRBJ1-1	-	-	TGTGCCAGCAGCTTTAGGCGAGGGACTGAAGCTTTCTTT	CASSFRRGTEAFF
TRBV30	TRBJ1-2	TRBD1	-	TGTGCCTGGAGTTACCAGACAGGGGGCTACACCTTC	CAWSYQTGGYTF
TRBV7-8	TRBJ1-3	-	-	TGTGCCAGCAGCGCCGCCGGGACAGGAAACACCATATATTTT	CASSAAGTGNTIYF
TRBV11-2	TRBJ1-2	TRBD1	-	TGTGCCAGCAGCAAAAACAGGGGAGGCGGGTATGGCTACACCTTC	CASSKNRGGGYGYTF
TRBV6-1	TRBJ1-3	-	few	TGTGCCAGCAGTGACAGCGGAAACTCTGGAAACACCATATATTTT	CASSDSGNSGNTIYF
TRBV7-9	TRBJ2-2	TRBD2	-	TGTGCCAGCAGATCCAGCGGGAGTATTTACACCGGGGAGCTGTTTTTT	CASRSSGSIYTGELFF
TRBV5-1	TRBJ1-5	TRBD1	-	TGCGCCAGCAGCTTGGGGACAGGGGGTTATCAGCCCCAGCATTTT	CASSLGTGGYQPQHF
TRBV7-7	TRBJ2-3	-	-	TGTGCCAGCAGCCAGGGGAGACTATCCACAGATACGCAGTATTTT	CASSQGRLSTDTQYF
TRBV6-5	TRBJ1-2	TRBD1	-	TGTGCCAGCAGAATTTCCGGACAGGACTATGGCTACACCTTC	CASRISGQDYGYTF
TRBV7-3	TRBJ2-5	TRBD2	-	TGTGCCAGCAGCTTAACCACTCTAGCGGGAGGGCCCCAGACCCAGTACTTC	CASSLTTLAGGPQTQYF
TRBV24-1	TRBJ2-1	TRBD2	once	TGTGCCACCAGTGAGAGCGGGAGGGCTACCAATGAGCAGTTCTTC	CATSESGRATNEQFF
TRBV7-4	TRBJ1-4	-	-	TGTGCCAGCAGCTTTTACCCCACCCGGGTTTCGGTTAGTGAAAAACTGTTTTTT	CASSFYPTRVSVSEKLFF
TRBV30	TRBJ1-1	TRBD1	-	TGTGCCTGGAGTAATACCTTGGGACAGGGGGCAGGAGCTTTCTTT	CAWSNTLGQGAGAFF
TRBV7-9	TRBJ2-1	-	-	TGTGCCAGCAGCTTAGATAGTGAGCAGTTCTTC	CASSLDSEQFF
TRBV12-3/TRBV12-4	TRBJ2-5	-	-	TGTGCCAGCAGTTTATCAGGGTTTGAGACCCAGTACTTC	CASSLSGFETQYF
TRBV18	TRBJ2-2	-	-	TGTGCCAGCTCACCTGGCGCTCCGGGCGGGGAGCTGTTTTTT	CASSPGAPGGELFF
TRBV6-2/TRBV6-3	TRBJ1-1	-	-	TGTGCCAGCAGTTACACTTTTCGGAGGGACACTGAAGCTTTCTTT	CASSYTFRRDTEAFF
TRBV29-1	TRBJ2-3	-	-	TGCAGCGTTGAATCTAGCGTTAGCACAGATACGCAGTATTTT	CSVESSVSTDTQYF
TRBV6-1	TRBJ1-1	-	-	TGTGCCAGCACTGAAGGGCCGAACACTGAAGCTTTCTTT	CASTEGPNTEAFF
TRBV5-1	TRBJ2-1	-	-	TGCGCCAGCAGCGTGCAGGTCGCCGATGAGCAGTTCTTC	CASSVQVADEQFF
TRBV13	TRBJ1-6	-	-	TGTGCCAGCAGCCCTAAATCCCAGGGTTCACCCCTCCACTTT	CASSPKSQGSPLHF
TRBV5-1	TRBJ1-4	TRBD1	-	TGCGCCAGCAGCCCCACGGGCAGGGGGTTGGAAAAACTGTTTTTT	CASSPTGRGLEKLFF
TRBV3-1/TRBV3-2	TRBJ1-1	-	-	TGTGCCAGCAGCCCAGGGTCGTGGGCTGAAGCTTTCTTT	CASSPGSWAEAFF
TRBV7-9	TRBJ2-1	-	-	TGTGCCAGCAGCTTAAGAGGCCACTACAATGAGCAGTTCTTC	CASSLRGHYNEQFF
TRBV28	TRBJ2-5	-	-	TGTGCCAGCAGACCCTCTAGCGAAAGGGAGACCCAGTACTTC	CASRPSSERETQYF
TRBV4-2	TRBJ1-2	-	-	TGTGCCAGCAGCCAACTGGCTACCTTAAGGACAGCCGCCTACACCTTC	CASSQLATLRTAAYTF
TRBV4-1	TRBJ1-2	-	-	TGCGCCAGCAGCCAAGGGGCAGGAGGATACTATGGCTACACCTTC	CASSQGAGGYYGYTF
TRBV7-9	TRBJ2-7	-	-	TGTGCCAGCAGCTCGCAACGGGAAACTAGCTCCTACGAGCAGTACTTC	CASSSQRETSSYEQYF
TRBV9	TRBJ1-5	TRBD1	-	TGTGCCAGCTCCACAACAGGGGGGAGCAATCAGCCCCAGCATTTT	CASSTTGGSNQPQHF
TRBV24-1	TRBJ1-2	TRBD1	once	TGTGCCACCAGTGCCGTAGGGGGCGGCTACACCTTC	CATSAVGGGYTF
TRBV4-2	TRBJ2-3	TRBD1	few	TGTGCCAGCAGCCAAGAGTTGGGTGGGACAGGCTCAGAGACGCAGTATTTT	CASSQELGGTGSETQYF
TRBV6-5	TRBJ2-5	-	-	TGTGCCAGCAGTCCCTCCAACAGGTACCAAGAGACCCAGTACTTC	CASSPSNRYQETQYF
TRBV15	TRBJ2-7	TRBD1	-	TGTGCCACCAGCAGGGGCCCGGGACAGGGTCGGGCGGAGCAGTACTTC	CATSRGPGQGRAEQYF
TRBV27	TRBJ1-6	-	-	TGTGCCAGCAGTTTCCGAGGTTCACCCCTCCACTTT	CASSFRGSPLHF
TRBV4-1	TRBJ1-1	-	-	TGCGCCAGCAGCCAAGTTGCTGAGGTTGGGAACACTGAAGCTTTCTTT	CASSQVAEVGNTEAFF
TRBV7-2	TRBJ1-1	-	-	TGTGCCAGCAGCGAACAGGATTACACTGAAGCTTTCTTT	CASSEQDYTEAFF
TRBV11-3	TRBJ1-1	-	-	TGTGCCAGCAGCTTAGTACAATGGGGGCGCGACACTGAAGCTTTCTTT	CASSLVQWGRDTEAFF
TRBV7-9	TRBJ2-5	-	-	TGTGCCAGCAGCCCGAAGCGTAGGGAGAGAGAGACCCAGTACTTC	CASSPKRRERETQYF
TRBV9	TRBJ1-4	-	-	TGTGCCAGCAGCATCTCCGGGAGTAATGAAAAACTGTTTTTT	CASSISGSNEKLFF
TRBV27	TRBJ2-5	TRBD2	-	TGTGCCAGCAGGGACCTCGGGAGGGAGACCCAGTACTTC	CASRDLGRETQYF
TRBV15	TRBJ2-7	-	-	TGTGCCACCAGCAGAGATCCAGCGGGCTACGAGCAGTACTTC	CATSRDPAGYEQYF
TRBV7-8	TRBJ1-2	-	-	TGTGCCAGCAAACCTTCAAAGTTATGGGGAGTAAATGGCTACACCTTC	CASKPSKLWGVNGYTF
TRBV13	TRBJ2-2	-	-	TGTGCCAGCAGCCGCCAGGGGACCGGGGAGCTGTTTTTT	CASSRQGTGELFF
TRBV4-1	TRBJ1-1	-	-	TGCGCCAGCAGCCAAGATCGTACTGAAGCTTTCTTT	CASSQDRTEAFF
TRBV7-2	TRBJ2-1	-	-	TGTGCCAGCAGCTTACCTACCGACTCCAATGAGCAGTTCTTC	CASSLPTDSNEQFF
TRBV15	TRBJ1-3	-	-	TGTGCCACCAGCAGAGGTCAGACCCAGGGAGGAAACACCATATATTTT	CATSRGQTQGGNTIYF
TRBV28	TRBJ1-4	TRBD1	-	TGTGCCGCCCACAGGGGGCGTAATGAAAAACTGTTTTTT	CAAHRGRNEKLFF
TRBV28	TRBJ2-5	TRBD1	-	TGTGCCAGCAGCCCATCACTGGGACAGGGGGGACGAGAGACCCAGTACTTC	CASSPSLGQGGRETQYF
TRBV5-1	TRBJ2-5	-	-	TGCGCCAGCAGCCTGCTGGCAGAAGAGACCCAGTACTTC	CASSLLAEETQYF
TRBV7-9	TRBJ1-5	TRBD1	once	TGTGCCAGCAGCCAAGGAACAGGGGGCGGTCAGCCCCAGCATTTT	CASSQGTGGGQPQHF